Each of the 14 T cell receptor beta chains below was sequenced from the same sample in a study of shared clonotypes between healthy human individuals. TCRdb's copy holds only in-frame clones and misses some; the assay was immunoSEQ multiplex PCR. The data contain millions of clones, about 94% of them seen just once; the ten biggest clones take up about 1.1%. The naive CD8 fraction comprised CD45RO-negative cells positively selected for CCR7 and excluded terminally differentiated effector memory CD45RA+ cells. The sequenced sample consisted of naive CD8+ T cells sorted from blood. These receptor sequences come from a man aged 18 to 30 in good health.

Concerning this clone itself: The junction departs from germline at one end; a sequencing error may be responsible. The chain employs TRBV28 and TRBJ1-1; D not resolved. This CDR3 has 13 amino acids. The germline V gene has CDR1 MDHEN and CDR2 SYDVKM. The CDR3 bases are TGTGCCACCAGTTTAGGGTATGGCACTGAAGCTTTCTTT. This gives the protein CATSLGYGTEAFF. The full variable domain, its missing parts supplied by reference TRBV28 and TRBJ1-1, is DVKVTQSSRYLVKRTGEKVFLECVQDMDHENMFWYRQDPGLGLRLIYFSYDVKMKEKGDIPEGYSVSREKKERFSLILESASTNQTSMYLCATSLGYGTEAFFGQGTRLTVV.

The chain employs TRBV19 and TRBJ1-1; D gene ambiguous. This CDR3 spans 12 amino acids. Germline assignment: CDR1 LNHDA and CDR2 SQIVND (reference sequence). V was cut by 6 bases and J by 8 bases, with 13 bases left in between. CDR3 nucleotides: TGTGCCAGTAGGCATGGGATTGGAGAAGCTTTCTTT. It encodes CASRHGIGEAFF.

This clone appeared once. V usage is TRBV29-1 and J usage is TRBJ2-3, with 9 bases aligning to TRBD1. This CDR3 has 15 amino acids. Trimming took 5 bases from V and 4 from J; bases not matched to a gene: 10. CDR1 is SQVTM, CDR2 ANQGSEA, per germline. CDR3 residues: CSVSRGQGGPDTQYF. The CDR3 DNA is TGCAGCGTTTCTCGGGGACAGGGAGGGCCAGATACGCAGTATTTT.

The chain has TRBV29-1 and TRBJ2-3; maybe TRBD2 (6 bases). The germline gives CDR1 SQVTM, CDR2 ANQGSEA. The length of the CDR3 is 13 residues. Trimming pared 6 bases from V and 2 bases from J, leaving 12 bases between. In DNA, the CDR3 is TGCAGCGTGGGGACTCCCCTCACAGATACGCAGTATTTT. As protein: CSVGTPLTDTQYF.

The rearrangement joins TRBV10-2 to TRBJ2-1; D gene ambiguous. This CDR3 region has 12 residues. CDR1 is WSHSY, CDR2 SAAADI, per germline. V was clipped by 5 bases and J by 6 bases, with 8 bases between them. The CDR3 reads CASSRVGNEQFF. CDR3 sequence (DNA): TGCGCCAGCAGTAGGGTGGGCAATGAGCAGTTCTTC.

This chain links TRBV13 with TRBJ2-1; 9 nucleotides agree with TRBD2. This CDR3 has 16 amino acids. V was pared by 4 bases and J by 6 bases, with 10 bases of the junction left unmatched. Germline CDR1 PRHDT, CDR2 FYEKMQ (reference sequence). The CDR3, as DNA: TGTGCCAGCAGCTCCTACACTAGCGGGTACTCCAATGAGCAGTTCTTC. This translates into CASSSYTSGYSNEQFF.

In nucleotides, the CDR3 is TGCAGCGTTGCCTTTGAAGGGGGAACTAATGAAAAACTGTTTTTT. The encoded protein is CSVAFEGGTNEKLFF. V gene TRBV29-1 combines with J gene TRBJ1-4; TRBD1 might be the D (6 bases). The ends were cut back, 4 bases at V and 1 base at J, with 13 bases in the middle. This CDR3 contains 15 residues. The germline CDR1 and CDR2 sequences are SQVTM and ANQGSEA.

The rearrangement links TRBV10-3 to TRBJ2-7; 10 positions agree with TRBD2. This CDR3 spans 15 amino acids. CDR1 is ENHRY, CDR2 SYGVKD, per germline. Losses at the gene ends were 2 bases for V and 3 bases for J; bases not matched to a gene: 4. CDR3 protein: CAISEELAGNYEQYF. The CDR3 nucleotides are TGTGCCATCAGTGAGGAACTAGCGGGGAACTACGAGCAGTACTTC.

This chain connects TRBV4-2 to TRBJ2-7; D not certain. The germline V gene encodes CDR1 LGHNA and CDR2 YNFKEQ. The CDR3 extends over 16 amino acids. V dropped 0 bases and J dropped 2 bases, with 14 bases sitting between them. CDR3 sequence: CASSQELVGLAYEQYF. For the CDR3, the DNA is TGTGCCAGCAGCCAAGAACTTGTAGGCCTAGCCTACGAGCAGTACTTC.

The J gene is TRBJ2-7, the V gene TRBV10-2, with TRBD2 matching 8 bases. This CDR3 spans 14 amino acids. J lost 0 bases, V lost 4 bases, and 2 bases had no gene match. CDR1 is WSHSY, CDR2 SAAADI, per germline. CDR3 loop: CASSGLAGSYEQYF. The DNA for the CDR3 is TGCGCCAGCAGTGGTCTAGCGGGCTCCTACGAGCAGTACTTC.

J is TRBJ2-3 and V is TRBV7-2; 13 positions match TRBD2. Germline V gene data show CDR1 as SGHTA and CDR2 as FQGNSA. The length of the CDR3 is 16 residues. The J segment lost 3 bases and the V segment lost 5 bases, leaving 5 bases of the junction unmatched. The DNA of the CDR3 is TGTGCCAGCAGCCCTCCGGGACTAGCGGGAACAGATACGCAGTATTTT. Translating it yields CASSPPGLAGTDTQYF.

The chain employs TRBV4-1 and TRBJ1-2; perhaps TRBD1 as D (5 bases). In germline, CDR1 is MGHRA, CDR2 YSYEKL. The CDR3 spans 15 residues. V was shortened by 0 bases and J by 4 bases, with 12 bases between the two germline ends. This chain's CDR3 is CASSQERGPGYGYTF. CDR3 coding DNA: TGCGCCAGCAGCCAAGAGAGGGGTCCTGGCTATGGCTACACCTTC.

A word on this clone: This CDR3 is also generated by other DNA sequences in the sample. The genes are TRBV27 and TRBJ2-7, with D perhaps TRBD1 (5 bases). The ends were cut back, 2 bases at V and 2 bases at J, with 13 bases in the middle. CDR3 length: 15 amino acids. Germline CDR1 MNHEY, CDR2 SMNVEV (reference sequence). The CDR3 DNA is TGTGCCAGCAGTTTAAGTCAGGGTGTCCCCTACGAGCAGTACTTC. Translation: CASSLSQGVPYEQYF.

V and J are TRBV7-6 and TRBJ2-3; the match to TRBD2 covers 7 bases. The CDR3 consists of 16 residues. The trim removed 0 bases at V and 9 bases at J, leaving 12 bases unmatched. Per the germline V gene, CDR1 is SGHVS and CDR2 is FNYEAQ. CDR3 bases: TGTGCCAGCAGCTTAGCCGGCGGGAGTAGTCCCATCACGCAGTATTTT. Translation gives CASSLAGGSSPITQYF.